Shown below are 23 T cell receptor beta chains from a single sample sequenced in a study of blood T cell repertoires in COVID-19. Data came from immunoSEQ multiplex PCR; TCRdb stores just in-frame clones and leaves some out. Seen here are tens of thousands of clones, 88% observed once, and the top ten hold 4.8%. The sample was peripheral blood. All receptors come from a woman older than 75 with acute or convalescent COVID-19.

The rearrangement joins TRBV6-5 to TRBJ1-1, with TRBD1 as a possible D gene (5 bases). Looked up from germline, CDR1 is MNHEY and CDR2 is SVGAGI. With 6 bases removed from V and 7 bases from J, the gap between germline ends came to 9 bases. The CDR3 runs to 11 residues. Here the CDR3 DNA reads TGTGCCAGCAGCGACAGAATTGAAGCTTTCTTT. Protein sequence: CASSDRIEAFF.

The V and J genes are TRBV5-6 and TRBJ2-3; 15 bases are a match to TRBD2. V shed 4 bases, J shed 6 bases, and the junction held 9 bases outside the gene matches. CDR3 size: 17 residues. Germline CDR1 is SGHDT and CDR2 is YYEEEE. The CDR3 reads CASSTGTSGRPGDTQYF. CDR3 in DNA: TGTGCCAGCAGCACCGGGACTAGCGGGAGGCCGGGGGATACGCAGTATTTT.

V gene TRBV6-2 or TRBV6-3 combines with J gene TRBJ1-2; 9 positions agree with TRBD1. The germline V gene has CDR1 MNHEY and CDR2 SVGEGT. This CDR3 comprises 14 residues. V shed 0 bases and J 6 bases; nucleotides not matched to a gene: 2. CDR3 coding DNA: TGTGCCAGCAGTTACTCAAGACAGGGGGATGGCTACACCTTC. Its protein product is CASSYSRQGDGYTF.

The chain has TRBV19 and TRBJ2-7, with TRBD2 identical over 8 bases. Germline loops: CDR1 LNHDA, CDR2 SQIVND (reference sequence). Trimming cost V 3 bases and J 5 bases; bases outside gene matches: 6. The CDR3 covers 14 residues. CDR3 amino acids: CASSIATSAHEQYF. CDR3 nucleotide sequence: TGTGCCAGTAGTATTGCGACTAGCGCCCACGAGCAGTACTTC.

The chain joins TRBV19 to TRBJ2-3; the match to TRBD2 covers 13 bases. After removal of 3 bases from V and 3 bases from J, the junction contained 6 bases not matched to a gene. This CDR3 has 17 residues. From germline, CDR1 is LNHDA and CDR2 SQIVND (reference sequence). CDR3 amino acids: CASSIGRLAGGTDTQYF. The CDR3 region has the DNA TGTGCCAGTAGTATCGGTCGACTAGCGGGAGGAACAGATACGCAGTATTTT.

The chain couples TRBV5-5 to TRBJ1-3, with TRBD1 identical over 9 bases. Trimming took 3 bases from V and 3 from J; bases not matched to a gene: 7. The CDR3 sequence is 16 residues long. The V gene's germline CDR1 is SGHKS and CDR2 YYEKEE (reference sequence). The CDR3, as DNA: TGTGCCAGCAGCTCCCAACAGGGGGCTGGTGGAAACACCATATATTTT. It is translated as CASSSQQGAGGNTIYF. Looking up the rest from reference TRBV5-5 and TRBJ1-3 gives the full variable domain: DAGVTQSPTHLIKTRGQQVTLRCSPISGHKSVSWYQQVLGQGPQFIFQYYEKEERGRGNFPDRFSARQFPNYSSELNVNALLLGDSALYLCASSSQQGAGGNTIYFGEGSWLTVV.

About this clone: In the same sample, other DNA sequences code for this CDR3. CDR3 loop: CASSASGYSYEQYF. CDR3 coding DNA: TGTGCCAGCAGCGCCTCAGGGTATAGCTACGAGCAGTACTTC. V is TRBV9 and J is TRBJ2-7; tentatively, D is TRBD1 (5 bases). V lost 3 bases to trimming and J lost 3 bases, with 13 bases between them. This CDR3 is 14 amino acids long. Per germline, CDR1 SGDLS and CDR2 YYNGEE.

This clone was found once. J is TRBJ1-1 and V is TRBV11-2; a possible D gene is TRBD1 (6 bases). The CDR3 runs 14 residues. Trimming cost V 1 base and J 4 bases, with 10 bases left between them. The germline gives CDR1 SGHAT, CDR2 FQNNGV. CDR3 coding DNA: TGTGCCAGCAGCTTAGCAGGGGATGGCACTGAAGCTTTCTTT. It is translated as CASSLAGDGTEAFF.

V usage is TRBV5-4 and J usage is TRBJ2-5, with 7 positions matching TRBD2. Germline V CDR1 and CDR2: SGHNT, YYREEE (reference sequence). The J segment lost 4 bases and the V segment lost 3 bases, leaving 15 bases of the junction unmatched. CDR3 length: 17 amino acids. DNA for the CDR3: TGTGCCAGCAGCTCCCCCAGCGGGACCACCACAGGAGAGACCCAGTACTTC. Its translation: CASSSPSGTTTGETQYF.

V usage is TRBV5-4 and J usage is TRBJ1-2; no clear D gene. The germline gives CDR1 SGHNT, CDR2 YYREEE (reference sequence). CDR3 length: 14 residues. Trimming left V 0 bases short and J 0 bases short, with 6 bases between. The chain's CDR3 is CASSLDGANYGYTF. Written as DNA, the CDR3 is TGTGCCAGCAGCTTGGACGGAGCTAACTATGGCTACACCTTC.

The gene calls are TRBV3-1 (or the pseudogene TRBV3-2) and TRBJ2-5; tentative D call: TRBD1 (6 bases). The germline gives CDR1 LGHDT, CDR2 YNNKEL (reference sequence). CDR3 length equals 17 residues. Trimming took off 0 bases at V and 0 bases at J, with 14 bases between the two ends. This CDR3 reads CASSQDGPGHHQETQYF. For the CDR3, the DNA is TGTGCCAGCAGCCAAGATGGTCCGGGACATCACCAAGAGACCCAGTACTTC.

This clone was seen only once. The genes are TRBV2 and TRBJ2-3, with a possible D match to TRBD1 (6 bases). This CDR3 contains 12 residues. V was trimmed by 8 bases and J by 7 bases, leaving 13 bases between them. Looked up from germline, CDR1 is SNHLY and CDR2 is FYNNEI. The CDR3 DNA sequence: TGTGCCAGCCTCGAGGGGGTGTATACGCAGTATTTT. Its translation is CASLEGVYTQYF.

The chain carries TRBV5-1 and TRBJ2-5; D is perhaps TRBD2 (6 bases). Per the germline V gene, CDR1 is SGHRS and CDR2 is YFSETQ. The CDR3 is 14 residues long. V lost 3 bases and J lost 5, with 14 bases in between. CDR3 in DNA: TGCGCCAGCAGCTCCGCCGGCGGGAAGGAGACCCAGTACTTC. This encodes CASSSAGGKETQYF.

The sample holds one count of this clone. The V and J genes are TRBV19 and TRBJ1-5, with 7 nucleotides matching TRBD1. In germline, CDR1 is LNHDA, CDR2 SQIVND (reference sequence). V lost 4 bases, J lost 13 bases, and 4 bases stayed unmatched. The CDR3 runs to 11 residues. The CDR3 region is CASSTRQGQHF. The CDR3 region has the DNA TGTGCCAGTAGTACCCGACAGGGTCAGCATTTT.

The rearrangement links TRBV5-6 to TRBJ2-7; possibly TRBD1 for D (6 bases). The CDR3 length is 16 residues. Germline-derived CDR1 and CDR2 are SGHDT and YYEEEE. V shed 5 bases and J shed 1 base, with 19 bases lying between them. The CDR3 loop is CASSLRTVQGSYEQYF. The CDR3 DNA follows: TGTGCCAGCAGTTTAAGGACAGTCCAAGGTTCCTACGAGCAGTACTTC.

The chain couples TRBV3-1 (or the pseudogene TRBV3-2) to TRBJ1-6; 7 nucleotides match TRBD1. CDR3 length equals 15 residues. Trimming took 4 bases from V and 10 from J; bases not matched to a gene: 10. Germline-derived CDR1 and CDR2 are LGHDT and YNNKEL (reference sequence). The CDR3 spells CASSLISGGGSPLHF. CDR3 nucleotide sequence: TGTGCCAGCAGCCTAATCTCAGGGGGTGGATCACCCCTCCACTTT.

CDR3 bases: TGTGCCAGCAGCTCCCTCCGGGACAGGGGGCCTCATCAGCCCCAGCATTTT. Translation: CASSSLRDRGPHQPQHF. The V and J genes are TRBV27 and TRBJ1-5; 12 nucleotides line up with TRBD1. Germline CDR1 is MNHEY and CDR2 is SMNVEV (reference sequence). Trimming took 6 bases from V and 5 from J; bases not matched to a gene: 11. The CDR3 contains 17 residues.

This rearrangement joins TRBV6-4 to TRBJ2-2; D call uncertain. V dropped 4 bases and J dropped 0 bases, with 6 bases sitting between them. The CDR3 consists of 14 residues. Germline V gene lookup returns CDR1 MRHNA and CDR2 SNTAGT. CDR3 region: CASSGSANTGELFF. The CDR3 region has the DNA TGTGCCAGCAGTGGATCGGCGAACACCGGGGAGCTGTTTTTT.

The rearrangement uses TRBV7-2 and TRBJ1-4, with a possible D match to TRBD1 (6 bases). The V and J ends lost 8 bases and 5 bases respectively, with 12 bases between them. This CDR3 comprises 13 residues. The V gene's germline CDR1 is SGHTA and CDR2 FQGNSA. The CDR3: CASRRGGNEKLFF. The CDR3 coding sequence is TGTGCCAGCCGCCGAGGGGGAAATGAAAAACTGTTTTTT.

The chain is built from TRBV3-1 (or the pseudogene TRBV3-2) and TRBJ2-1, with 12 bases matching TRBD2. CDR1 and CDR2 (germline): LGHDT, YNNKEL (reference sequence). There are 14 residues in the CDR3. Trimming removed 5 bases from V and 10 bases from J; junction bases left unmatched: 6. CDR3 sequence reads: CASSELAGGREQFF. The DNA for the CDR3 is TGTGCCAGCAGCGAACTAGCGGGAGGACGGGAGCAGTTCTTC.

This chain links TRBV19 with TRBJ1-3; D uncertain. This CDR3 comprises 16 residues. V was cut by 5 bases and J by 0 bases, with 14 bases left in between. CDR1 is LNHDA and CDR2 is SQIVND in the germline V gene (reference sequence). The DNA for the CDR3 is TGTGCCAGTAGTTCGAACCTAACCCCCTCTGGAAACACCATATATTTT. It encodes CASSSNLTPSGNTIYF. The whole variable domain, filled in from reference TRBV19 and TRBJ1-3, reads DGGITQSPKYLFRKEGQNVTLSCEQNLNHDAMYWYRQDPGQGLRLIYYSQIVNDFQKGDIAEGYSVSREKKESFPLTVTSAQKNPTAFYLCASSSNLTPSGNTIYFGEGSWLTVV.

This chain uses TRBV6-2 or TRBV6-3 with TRBJ2-3; perhaps TRBD1 as D (6 bases). V lost 2 bases and J 4 bases, leaving 13 bases between the germline ends. The CDR3 length is 15 residues. CDR1 and CDR2 (germline): MNHEY, SVGEGT. CDR3 amino acids: CASSYGGGRADTQYF. DNA of the CDR3: TGTGCCAGCAGTTACGGGGGCGGCCGGGCAGATACGCAGTATTTT.

V usage is TRBV19 and J usage is TRBJ2-2, with D maybe TRBD1 (6 bases). The CDR3 extends over 14 amino acids. The V gene lost 7 bases and the J gene lost 3 bases, with 12 bases spanning the gap. Germline V CDR1 and CDR2: LNHDA, SQIVND (reference sequence). As DNA, the CDR3 is TGTGCCAGTAATTCAGGGGCGCACACCGGGGAGCTGTTTTTT. Its translation: CASNSGAHTGELFF.